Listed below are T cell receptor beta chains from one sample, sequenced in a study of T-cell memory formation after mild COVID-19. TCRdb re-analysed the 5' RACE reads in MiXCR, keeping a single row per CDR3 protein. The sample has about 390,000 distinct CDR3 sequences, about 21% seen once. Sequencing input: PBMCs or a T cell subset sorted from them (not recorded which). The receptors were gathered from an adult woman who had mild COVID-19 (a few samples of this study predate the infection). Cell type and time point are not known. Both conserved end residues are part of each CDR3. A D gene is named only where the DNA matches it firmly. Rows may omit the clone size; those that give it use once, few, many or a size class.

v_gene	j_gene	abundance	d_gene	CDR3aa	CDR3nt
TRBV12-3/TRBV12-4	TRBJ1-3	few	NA	CASSPQAGDWRSNWGNTIYF	TGTGCCAGCAGTCCGCAGGCAGGGGATTGGCGTTCCAATTGGGGAAACACCATATATTTT
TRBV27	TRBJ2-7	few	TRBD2	CASSLIAGRAYEQYF	TGTGCCAGCAGTCTAATAGCGGGACGAGCCTACGAGCAGTACTTC
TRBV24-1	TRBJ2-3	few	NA	CATSDLQEPDTQYF	TGTGCCACCAGTGATTTGCAGGAGCCAGATACGCAGTATTTT
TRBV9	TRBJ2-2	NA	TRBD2	CASSHHPSGGGGELFF	TGTGCCAGCAGCCACCACCCTAGCGGGGGGGGCGGGGAGCTGTTTTTT
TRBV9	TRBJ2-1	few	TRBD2	CASSAPGLAEYSSYNEQFF	TGTGCCAGCAGCGCGCCGGGACTAGCGGAATATAGCTCCTACAATGAGCAGTTCTTC
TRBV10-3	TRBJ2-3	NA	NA	CAISALAETQYF	TGTGCCATCAGTGCTCTTGCGGAGACGCAGTATTTT
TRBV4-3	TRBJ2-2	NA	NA	CASSPKDEGSHTGELFF	TGCGCCAGCAGCCCCAAGGATGAAGGTAGCCACACCGGGGAGCTGTTTTTT
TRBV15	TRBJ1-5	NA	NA	CATSRFNQPQHF	TGTGCCACCAGCAGGTTTAATCAGCCCCAGCATTTT
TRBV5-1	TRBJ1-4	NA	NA	CASSLEGRAGANEKLFF	TGCGCCAGCAGCTTGGAAGGCAGGGCCGGGGCTAATGAAAAACTGTTTTTT
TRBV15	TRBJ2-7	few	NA	CATRKQGSGEQYF	TGTGCCACCAGAAAGCAGGGGAGCGGCGAGCAGTACTTC
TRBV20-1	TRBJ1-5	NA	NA	CSARARVTQPQHF	TGCAGTGCTAGGGCAAGAGTCACTCAGCCCCAGCATTTT
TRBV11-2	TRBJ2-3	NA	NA	CASSLDSGGQPGADTQYF	TGTGCCAGCAGCTTAGATAGTGGCGGGCAACCCGGAGCAGATACGCAGTATTTT
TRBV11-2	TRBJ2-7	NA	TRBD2	CASSLTREGYEQYF	TGTGCCAGCAGCTTAACGCGGGAGGGCTACGAGCAGTACTTC
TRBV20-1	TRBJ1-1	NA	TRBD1	CSDRTGHTEAFF	TGCAGTGACCGGACAGGGCACACTGAAGCTTTCTTT
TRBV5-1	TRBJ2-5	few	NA	CASSLGTNQETQYF	TGCGCCAGCAGCTTAGGGACAAACCAAGAGACCCAGTACTTC
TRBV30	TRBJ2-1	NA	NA	CAWSVGLLSQGRDEQFF	TGTGCCTGGAGTGTAGGTCTTCTTTCCCAGGGTCGGGATGAGCAGTTCTTC
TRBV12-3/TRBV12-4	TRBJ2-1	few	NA	CASRGVGGDEQFF	TGTGCCAGCAGGGGGGTTGGGGGAGATGAGCAGTTCTTC
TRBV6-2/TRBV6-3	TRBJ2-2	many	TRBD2	CASSYYGLAGGPRVTGELFF	TGTGCCAGCAGTTACTACGGACTAGCGGGAGGGCCGAGGGTTACCGGGGAGCTGTTTTTT
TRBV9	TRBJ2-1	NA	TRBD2	CASSLSGGTGYNEQFF	TGTGCCAGCAGCCTCTCCGGGGGGACTGGGTACAATGAGCAGTTCTTC
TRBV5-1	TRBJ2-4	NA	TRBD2	CASSLLGGDAKNIQYF	TGCGCCAGCAGCTTGTTGGGGGGGGACGCCAAAAACATTCAGTACTTC
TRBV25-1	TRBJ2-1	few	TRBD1	CASSAPGQGEYEQFF	TGTGCCAGCAGTGCTCCGGGACAGGGAGAGTATGAGCAGTTCTTC
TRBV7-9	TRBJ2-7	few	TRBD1	CASSLGETGHEQYF	TGTGCCAGCAGCTTAGGAGAGACAGGGCACGAGCAGTACTTC
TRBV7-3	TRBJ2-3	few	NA	CASSYGLQDTQYF	TGTGCCAGCAGTTACGGCCTCCAAGATACGCAGTATTTT
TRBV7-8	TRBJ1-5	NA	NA	CASSLARGPAGNQPQHF	TGTGCCAGCAGCTTAGCGAGGGGCCCTGCTGGCAATCAGCCCCAGCATTTT
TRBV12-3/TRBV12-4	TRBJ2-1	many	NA	CASRPGVENEQFF	TGTGCCAGCCGCCCCGGAGTGGAGAATGAGCAGTTCTTC
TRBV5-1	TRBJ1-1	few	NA	CASRPRAEMNTEAFF	TGCGCCAGCAGACCTAGGGCAGAGATGAACACTGAAGCTTTCTTT